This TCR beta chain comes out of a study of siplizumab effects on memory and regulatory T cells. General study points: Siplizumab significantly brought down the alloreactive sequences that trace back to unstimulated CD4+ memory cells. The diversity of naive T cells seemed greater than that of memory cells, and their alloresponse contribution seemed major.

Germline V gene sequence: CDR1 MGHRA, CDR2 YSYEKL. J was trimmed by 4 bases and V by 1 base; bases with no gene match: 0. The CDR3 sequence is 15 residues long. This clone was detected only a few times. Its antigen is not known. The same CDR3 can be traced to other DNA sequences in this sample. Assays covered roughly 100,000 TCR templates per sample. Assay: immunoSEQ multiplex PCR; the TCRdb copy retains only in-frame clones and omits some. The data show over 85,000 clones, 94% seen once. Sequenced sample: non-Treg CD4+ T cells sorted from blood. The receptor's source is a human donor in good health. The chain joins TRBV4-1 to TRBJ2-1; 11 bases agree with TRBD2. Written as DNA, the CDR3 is TGCGCCAGCAGCCAAGGACTAGCGGGATACAATGAGCAGTTCTTC. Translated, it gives CASSQGLAGYNEQFF.